A single sample gave rise to the 18 T cell receptor beta chains below, sequenced in a study of graft-versus-host responses after intestinal transplantation. Sequenced by immunoSEQ multiplex PCR; TCRdb stores in-frame clones only, minus some. The sample lists over 850 clones, about 78% occurring once. Graft samples were processed, releasing intraepithelial and lamina propria lymphocytes. This sample comprised ileum tissue, obtained 7 days after intestinal transplantation. The receptor source for this set is a human patient who received an intestinal transplant, so some T cells may come from the graft donor.

This chain links TRBV5-1 with TRBJ2-7; TRBD1 matches at 10 bases. Germline trimming cut 3 bases from V and 3 bases from J; bases unmatched to any gene: 0. CDR3 size: 13 residues. CDR1 and CDR2 from the germline V gene are SGHRS and YFSETQ. The CDR3: CASSWTGGYEQYF. Here the CDR3 DNA reads TGCGCCAGCAGCTGGACAGGGGGCTACGAGCAGTACTTC. The full variable domain, its missing parts supplied by reference TRBV5-1 and TRBJ2-7, is KAGVTQTPRYLIKTRGQQVTLSCSPISGHRSVSWYQQTPGQGLQFLFEYFSETQRNKGNFPGRFSGRQFSNSRSEMNVSTLELGDSALYLCASSWTGGYEQYFGPGTRLTVT.

This clone has a handful of counts. The chain combines TRBV18 with TRBJ1-2; 10 nucleotides align to TRBD1. CDR1 and CDR2 (germline): KGHSH, LQKENI. The CDR3 totals 14 residues. V dropped 2 bases and J dropped 7; count of bases not matched to a gene: 4. CDR3 loop: CASSPDGTGAGYTF. CDR3 in DNA: TGTGCCAGCTCACCAGACGGGACAGGGGCTGGCTACACCTTC.

The chain combines TRBV30 with TRBJ1-5; 11 bases agree with TRBD1. Germline V gives CDR1 GTSNPN, CDR2 SVGIG (reference sequence). Germline trimming cut 1 base from V and 2 bases from J; bases unmatched to any gene: 10. There are 18 residues in the CDR3. The CDR3 DNA sequence: TGTGCCTGGAGTGCCGGGACAGGGGGTGTCATAGGCAATCAGCCCCAGCATTTT. It encodes CAWSAGTGGVIGNQPQHF.

The chain employs TRBV11-1 and TRBJ2-7, with 9 bases matching TRBD2. The V segment lost 5 bases and the J segment 0 bases; nucleotides outside the gene matches: 8. From germline, CDR1 is SGHAT and CDR2 FQDESV (reference sequence). CDR3 size: 16 residues. CDR3 in DNA: TGTGCCAGCAGCCCACCCAAGCGGGGGGCCTCCTACGAGCAGTACTTC. It specifies CASSPPKRGASYEQYF.

The V and J genes are TRBV28 and TRBJ2-7; D gene unclear. Trimming took 3 bases from V and 6 from J, leaving 9 bases between them. The CDR3 spans 12 residues. From germline, CDR1 is MDHEN and CDR2 SYDVKM. The CDR3 sequence: CASSLGVFEQYF. In DNA, the CDR3 is TGTGCCAGCAGTTTGGGTGTTTTCGAGCAGTACTTC.

The CDR3 sequence is CASSLELSGTEAFF. The CDR3 DNA is TGTGCCAGCAGCTTGGAACTTTCGGGCACTGAAGCTTTCTTT. The V and J genes are TRBV13 and TRBJ1-1; D uncertain. CDR1 and CDR2 from the germline V gene are PRHDT and FYEKMQ (reference sequence). The CDR3 extends over 14 amino acids. V gave up 3 bases and J gave up 4 bases, with 12 bases separating them. Full variable domain (missing parts from reference TRBV13 and TRBJ1-1): AAGVIQSPRHLIKEKRETATLKCYPIPRHDTVYWYQQGPGQDPQFLISFYEKMQSDKGSIPDRFSAQQFSDYHSELNMSSLELGDSALYFCASSLELSGTEAFFGQGTRLTVV.

The chain uses TRBV9 and TRBJ2-1, with 7 positions matching TRBD1. Per germline, CDR1 SGDLS and CDR2 YYNGEE. The length of the CDR3 is 14 residues. The V gene end was trimmed by 7 bases and the J gene end by 5 bases; junction bases not matched to a gene: 9. CDR3 protein: CASRQGTEHNEQFF. In DNA form, the CDR3 reads TGTGCCAGCCGACAAGGGACAGAACACAATGAGCAGTTCTTC.

V is TRBV6-9 and J is TRBJ1-2; D is possibly TRBD1 (6 bases). The germline CDR1 and CDR2 sequences are MNHGY and SVAAGI. The V gene lost 7 bases and the J gene lost 4 bases, with 16 bases spanning the gap. This CDR3 is built from 14 residues. CDR3 residues: CASNPPGELYGYTF. The CDR3 nucleotides are TGTGCCAGCAATCCTCCAGGGGAACTCTATGGCTACACCTTC.

Only one count was recorded for this clone. V is TRBV19 and J is TRBJ2-3; no definite D call. The CDR3 covers 16 residues. V was clipped by 4 bases and J by 0 bases, with 14 bases between them. In germline, CDR1 is LNHDA, CDR2 SQIVND (reference sequence). The CDR3: CASSKPTSLSTDTQYF. The CDR3 bases are TGTGCCAGTAGTAAACCGACAAGTCTTAGCACAGATACGCAGTATTTT.

Notes on this clone: This sample also contains other DNA sequences that code for the same CDR3. The J gene is TRBJ1-5, the V gene TRBV15; perhaps TRBD1 as D (6 bases). This CDR3 region has 13 residues. Trimming took 3 bases from V and 6 from J, leaving 9 bases between them. Per the germline V gene, CDR1 is LNHNV and CDR2 is YYDKDF (reference sequence). The CDR3 spells CATSSNRVQPQHF. CDR3 DNA sequence: TGTGCCACCAGCAGCAACAGGGTTCAGCCCCAGCATTTT.

The chain joins TRBV11-3 to TRBJ2-7, with 9 bases fitting TRBD2. Trimming cost V 4 bases and J 7 bases; bases outside gene matches: 11. The CDR3 is 15 amino acids. Germline CDR1 SGHNT, CDR2 YENEEA. The CDR3 DNA sequence: TGTGCCAGCAGCTCTGGGCTAGCGGGACGCCTGGAGCAGTACTTC. Translating it yields CASSSGLAGRLEQYF.

This chain links TRBV28 with TRBJ1-6; D gene uncertain. The V end was cut by 3 bases, the J end by 0 bases, with 9 bases between. Per germline, CDR1 MDHEN and CDR2 SYDVKM. This CDR3 comprises 16 residues. The CDR3 reads CASSFATSSYNSPLHF. Written as DNA, the CDR3 is TGTGCCAGCAGTTTCGCGACGAGCTCCTATAATTCACCCCTCCACTTT.

This clone was seen just once. V is TRBV5-5 and J is TRBJ1-1; D uncertain. Trimming left V 1 base short and J 6 bases short, with 22 bases between. The CDR3 has 17 residues. In germline, CDR1 is SGHKS, CDR2 YYEKEE (reference sequence). The DNA for the CDR3 is TGTGCCAGCAGCTTGTTGGCAGTTCGGACTTCCGGGGCTGAAGCTTTCTTT. This sequence encodes CASSLLAVRTSGAEAFF.

The rearrangement links TRBV6-6 to TRBJ2-7, with a tentative D call TRBD1 (5 bases). Germline-derived CDR1 and CDR2 are MNHNY and SVGAGI (reference sequence). Between the trimmed V and J ends, which lost 0 bases and 3 bases, there was a span of 15 bases. The CDR3 covers 16 residues. The CDR3 DNA reads TGTGCCAGCAGTTACTCGAGCCAGGGTATGGGCTACGAGCAGTACTTC. Protein sequence: CASSYSSQGMGYEQYF.

The V gene is TRBV4-2, the J gene TRBJ2-6; D is undetermined. V was cut by 5 bases and J by 0 bases, with 5 bases left in between. Germline assignment: CDR1 LGHNA and CDR2 YNFKEQ. The CDR3 has 14 residues. The CDR3 DNA reads TGTGCCAGCAGCATATCCTCTGGGGCCAACGTCCTGACTTTC. This gives the protein CASSISSGANVLTF.

The rearrangement uses TRBV30 and TRBJ2-1, with TRBD2 matching 9 bases. CDR1 and CDR2 from the germline V gene are GTSNPN and SVGIG (reference sequence). V lost 2 bases and J lost 9; bases outside the gene matches: 5. This CDR3 region has 13 residues. The chain's CDR3 is CAWSLAGVGEQFF. The CDR3 nucleotides read TGTGCCTGGAGTTTAGCGGGGGTCGGTGAGCAGTTCTTC.

The CDR3 DNA follows: TGTGCCAGCAGCTTAGGCGACAGGGTAATGAACACTGAAGCTTTCTTT. It codes for CASSLGDRVMNTEAFF. This rearrangement joins TRBV7-8 to TRBJ1-1; 7 bases map to TRBD1. V shed 1 base, J shed 0 bases, and the junction held 5 bases outside the gene matches. Germline V CDR1 and CDR2: SGHVS, FQNEAQ. The CDR3 contains 16 residues.

This clone was recorded a few times. The chain uses TRBV6-6 and TRBJ1-5; weak D call: TRBD1 (5 bases). The CDR3 has 15 amino acids. Trimming cost V 6 bases and J 4 bases, with 16 bases left between them. The germline gives CDR1 MNHNY, CDR2 SVGAGI (reference sequence). This CDR3 reads CASSLWGDGNQPQHF. In nucleotides, the CDR3 is TGTGCCAGCAGCCTTTGGGGGGACGGAAATCAGCCCCAGCATTTT.